This T cell receptor (beta chain) is from a study of T cells in Graves' hyperthyroidism and ophthalmopathy. Study-level results: Appearing also in blood were most of the thyroid clonotypes expanded above 0.001.

TCR beta CDR3 regions were amplified from RNA. RT-PCR in the first round (using the HTBI primer set) targeted the TCR CDR3. TCRdb re-derived calls from the multiplex PCR reads in MiXCR, one entry per CDR3 protein. Of hundreds of thousands of distinct CDR3 sequences in the sample, under 60% were seen once. The CDR3 is 14 amino acids. Germline lookup yields CDR1 MNHEY and CDR2 SVGAGI. The V and J ends lost 5 bases and 6 bases, in that order; junction bases with no gene match: 6. Diagnoses were established using clinical symptoms, serum thyroxine and TRAb, thyroid ultrasound and orbital computed tomography. Only a few counts were recorded for this clonotype. Its antigen is currently unknown.

The sequence derives from a woman between 18 and 29 years old with Graves' hyperthyroidism. This rearrangement joins TRBV6-5 to TRBJ2-7, with 11 bases lining up with TRBD1. Sequencing was performed on peripheral blood or thyroid tissue (not recorded which). CDR3 sequence (DNA): TGTGCCAGCAGTGTTGGGACAGGGGGTGGCGAGCAGTACTTC. Residues: CASSVGTGGGEQYF.